This T cell receptor (beta chain) was observed in a study of metastatic and nonmetastatic thyroid tumors. Study-wide context: The study looked at repertoires side by side in blood and in tumor or nodule tissue from malignant and benign thyroid patients.

In the study's own analysis: It was from CDR3 differences across clinicopathological groups that a distant-metastasis classifier for papillary thyroid cancer was built. Through MiXCR, TCRdb re-clonotyped the PCR reads. These V and J calls originate from TCRdb's pipeline instead of the authors' own analysis. The sample lists 13,000 to 15,000 clones, just under 30% occurring once. V was clipped by 6 bases and J by 0 bases, with 18 bases between them. This CDR3 spans 17 amino acids. CDR1 and CDR2 from the germline V gene are MDHEN and SYDVKM. Thyroid surgery was performed in patients who had received no treatment beforehand.

The clonotype was recovered from a female donor with papillary thyroid cancer or a benign thyroid nodule (not recorded which). Some clones in this sample may be carry-over from other donors' samples. The chain links TRBV28 to TRBJ1-3, with TRBD1 as a possible D gene (5 bases). Sequencing used blood. The CDR3 coding sequence is TGTGCCAGCAGCGACCCGGGGCAGGCAATCTCTGGAAACACCATATATTTT. Amino acid sequence: CASSDPGQAISGNTIYF.